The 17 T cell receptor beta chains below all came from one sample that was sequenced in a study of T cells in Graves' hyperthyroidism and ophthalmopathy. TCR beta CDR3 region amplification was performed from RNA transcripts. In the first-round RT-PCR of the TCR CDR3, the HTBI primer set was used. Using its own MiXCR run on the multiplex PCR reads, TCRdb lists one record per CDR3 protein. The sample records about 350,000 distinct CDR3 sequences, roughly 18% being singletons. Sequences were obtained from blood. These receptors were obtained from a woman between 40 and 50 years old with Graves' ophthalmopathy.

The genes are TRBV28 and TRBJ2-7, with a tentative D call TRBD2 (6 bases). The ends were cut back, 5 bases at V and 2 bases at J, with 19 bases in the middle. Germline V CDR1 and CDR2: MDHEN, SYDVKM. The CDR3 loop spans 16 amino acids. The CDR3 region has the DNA TGTGCCAGCAGTCCACTAGGCGGGAAGGTCCCCTACGAGCAGTACTTC. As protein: CASSPLGGKVPYEQYF.

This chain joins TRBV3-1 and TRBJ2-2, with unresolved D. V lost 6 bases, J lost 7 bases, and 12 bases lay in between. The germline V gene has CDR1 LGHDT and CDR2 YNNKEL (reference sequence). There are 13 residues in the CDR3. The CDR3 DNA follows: TGTGCCAGCAGTCCCACCTGGAACGGGGAGCTGTTTTTT. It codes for CASSPTWNGELFF. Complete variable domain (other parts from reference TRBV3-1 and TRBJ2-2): DTAVSQTPKYLVTQMGNDKSIKCEQNLGHDTMYWYKQDSKKFLKIMFSYNNKELIINETVPNRFSPKSPDKAHLNLHINSLELGDSAVYFCASSPTWNGELFFGEGSRLTVL.

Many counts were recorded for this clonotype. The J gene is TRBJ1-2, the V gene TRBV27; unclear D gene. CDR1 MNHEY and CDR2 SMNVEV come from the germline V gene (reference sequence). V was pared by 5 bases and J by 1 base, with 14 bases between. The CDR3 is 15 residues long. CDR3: CASSRTQTLNYGYTF. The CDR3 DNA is TGTGCCAGCAGTCGTACTCAGACCCTTAACTATGGCTACACCTTC.

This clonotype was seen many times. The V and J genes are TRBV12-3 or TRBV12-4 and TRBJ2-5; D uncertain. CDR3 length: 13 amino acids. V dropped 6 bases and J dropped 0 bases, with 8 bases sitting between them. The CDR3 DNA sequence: TGTGCCAGCAGCCTCCAGGACCAAGAGACCCAGTACTTC. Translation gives CASSLQDQETQYF.

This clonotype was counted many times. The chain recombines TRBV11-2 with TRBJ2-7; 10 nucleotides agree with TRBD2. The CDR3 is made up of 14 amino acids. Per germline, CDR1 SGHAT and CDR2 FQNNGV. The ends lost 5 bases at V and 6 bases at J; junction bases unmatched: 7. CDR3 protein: CASSPAGGWGEQYF. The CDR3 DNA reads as TGTGCCAGCAGCCCAGCGGGAGGGTGGGGCGAGCAGTACTTC.

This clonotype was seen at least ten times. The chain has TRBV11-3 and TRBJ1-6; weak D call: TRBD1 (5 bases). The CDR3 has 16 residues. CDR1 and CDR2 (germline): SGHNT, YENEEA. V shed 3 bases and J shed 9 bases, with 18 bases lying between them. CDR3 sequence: CASSFYDRGTISPLHF. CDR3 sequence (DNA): TGTGCCAGCAGCTTCTACGATCGTGGGACCATTTCACCCCTCCACTTT.

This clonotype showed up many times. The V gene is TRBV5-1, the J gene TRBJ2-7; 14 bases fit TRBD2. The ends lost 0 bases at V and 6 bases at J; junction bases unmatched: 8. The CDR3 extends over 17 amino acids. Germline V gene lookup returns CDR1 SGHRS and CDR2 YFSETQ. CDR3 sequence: CASSLAGTSGRNSEQYF. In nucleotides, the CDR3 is TGCGCCAGCAGCTTGGCCGGGACTAGCGGGAGAAACAGCGAGCAGTACTTC.

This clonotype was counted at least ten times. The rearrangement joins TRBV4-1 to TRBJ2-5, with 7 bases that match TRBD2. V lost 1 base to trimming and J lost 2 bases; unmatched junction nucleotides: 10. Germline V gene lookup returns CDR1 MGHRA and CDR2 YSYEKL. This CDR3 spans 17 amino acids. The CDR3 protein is CASSQGIAGLLQETQYF. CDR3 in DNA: TGCGCCAGCAGCCAAGGGATAGCGGGCTTACTACAAGAGACCCAGTACTTC.

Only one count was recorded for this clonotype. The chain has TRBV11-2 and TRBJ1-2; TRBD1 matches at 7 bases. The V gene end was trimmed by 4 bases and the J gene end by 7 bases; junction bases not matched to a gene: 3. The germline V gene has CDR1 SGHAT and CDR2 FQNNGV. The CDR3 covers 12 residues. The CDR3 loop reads CASSSTGSGYTF. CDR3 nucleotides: TGTGCCAGCAGCTCGACAGGGTCTGGCTACACCTTC.

The CDR3 nucleotides are TGTGCCAGCAGCTTAACCGGCCAGTTCTACACCTTC. Amino acids: CASSLTGQFYTF. This chain joins TRBV7-3 and TRBJ1-2; no clear D. The V end lost 0 bases, the J end lost 10 bases, and 9 bases lay between the germline ends. The CDR3 is 12 residues long. CDR1 is SGHTA and CDR2 is FQGTGA in the germline V gene.

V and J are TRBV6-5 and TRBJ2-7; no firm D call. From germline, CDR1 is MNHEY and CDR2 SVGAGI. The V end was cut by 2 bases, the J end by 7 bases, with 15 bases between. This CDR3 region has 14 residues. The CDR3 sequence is CASSYRPGSGEQYF. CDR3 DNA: TGTGCCAGCAGTTACCGTCCGGGTTCGGGTGAGCAGTACTTC.

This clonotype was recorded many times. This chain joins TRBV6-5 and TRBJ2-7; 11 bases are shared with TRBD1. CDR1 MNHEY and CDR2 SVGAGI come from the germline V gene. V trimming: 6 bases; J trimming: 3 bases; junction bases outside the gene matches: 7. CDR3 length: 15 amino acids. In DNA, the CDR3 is TGTGCCAGCAGCTCCGGGACAGGGGGAGACTACGAGCAGTACTTC. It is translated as CASSSGTGGDYEQYF.

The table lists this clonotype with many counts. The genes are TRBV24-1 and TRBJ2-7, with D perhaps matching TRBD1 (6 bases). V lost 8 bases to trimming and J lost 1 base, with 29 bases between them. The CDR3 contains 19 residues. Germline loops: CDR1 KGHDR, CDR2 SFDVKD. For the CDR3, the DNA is TGTGCCACCACACCGGCGGCTCCCCCTAGTCTCAGGGGATCCTACGAGCAGTACTTC. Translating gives CATTPAAPPSLRGSYEQYF.

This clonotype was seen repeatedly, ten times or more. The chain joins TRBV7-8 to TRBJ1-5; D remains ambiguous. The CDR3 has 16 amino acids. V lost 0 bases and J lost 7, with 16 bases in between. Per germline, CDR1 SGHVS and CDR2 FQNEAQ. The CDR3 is CASSLANPEMGQPQHF. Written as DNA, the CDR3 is TGTGCCAGCAGCTTAGCTAATCCCGAAATGGGGCAGCCCCAGCATTTT.

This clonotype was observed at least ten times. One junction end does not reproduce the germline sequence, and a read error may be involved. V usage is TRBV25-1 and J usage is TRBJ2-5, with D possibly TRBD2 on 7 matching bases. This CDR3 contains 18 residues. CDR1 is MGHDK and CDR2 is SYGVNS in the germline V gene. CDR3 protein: CASSEWSSGGGAQEAQYF. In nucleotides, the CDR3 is TGTGCCAGCAGTGAATGGAGTAGCGGAGGGGGGGCGCAAGAGGCCCAGTACTTC.

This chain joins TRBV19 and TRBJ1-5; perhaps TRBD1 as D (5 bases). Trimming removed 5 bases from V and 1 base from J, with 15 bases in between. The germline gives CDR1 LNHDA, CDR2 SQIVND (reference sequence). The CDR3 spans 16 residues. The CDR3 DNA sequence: TGTGCCAGTAGTCCGAGGGGTCCGGGAAGCAATCAGCCCCAGCATTTT. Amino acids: CASSPRGPGSNQPQHF.

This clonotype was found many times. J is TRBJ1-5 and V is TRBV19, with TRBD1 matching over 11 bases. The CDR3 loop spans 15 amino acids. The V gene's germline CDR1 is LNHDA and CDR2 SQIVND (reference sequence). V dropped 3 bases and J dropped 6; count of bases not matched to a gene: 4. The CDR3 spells CASSMGQGVGQPQHF. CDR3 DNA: TGTGCCAGTAGTATGGGACAGGGGGTTGGTCAGCCCCAGCATTTT.